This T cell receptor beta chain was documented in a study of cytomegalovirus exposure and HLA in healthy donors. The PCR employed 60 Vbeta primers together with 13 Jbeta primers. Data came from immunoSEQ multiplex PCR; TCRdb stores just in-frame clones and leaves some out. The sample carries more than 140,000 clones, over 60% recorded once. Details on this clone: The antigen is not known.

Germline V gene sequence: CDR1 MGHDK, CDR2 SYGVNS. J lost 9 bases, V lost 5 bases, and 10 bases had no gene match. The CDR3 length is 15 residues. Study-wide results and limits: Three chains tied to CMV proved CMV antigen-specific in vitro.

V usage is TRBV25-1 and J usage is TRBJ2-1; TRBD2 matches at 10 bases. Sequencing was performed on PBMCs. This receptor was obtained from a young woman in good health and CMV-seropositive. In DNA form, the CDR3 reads TGTGCCAGCAGTCCAAGCGGGGGGGTCCCCCTTGAGCAGTTCTTC. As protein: CASSPSGGVPLEQFF.